The table lists the clone carrying this T cell receptor beta chain with many counts. The antigen is undetermined. This specimen comes from a study of response to subunit inactivated influenza vaccine. Study-wide results and caveats: Each seasonal influenza vaccination, the authors suggested, recruits few new T cells.

TCRdb reprocessed the RT-PCR reads with MiXCR, giving one entry per CDR3 protein. The repertoire has hundreds of thousands of distinct CDR3 sequences, around 8% of them found once; the top ten carry 10% to 15%. The sequencing used PBMCs from blood, collected around 25 months after vaccination. The receptor was derived from a man in his fifties or sixties who received an inactivated influenza vaccine.

The CDR3 protein is CASSPNGFRSGYTF. Written as DNA, the CDR3 is TGTGCCAGCAGCCCCAACGGCTTTCGGAGTGGCTACACCTTC. The rearrangement joins TRBV7-2 to TRBJ1-2; D unclear. Germline loops: CDR1 SGHTA, CDR2 FQGNSA. The CDR3 loop spans 14 amino acids. Trimming cost V 5 bases and J 7 bases, with 17 bases left between them. The full variable domain, in which reference TRBV7-2 and TRBJ1-2 provide the parts outside the CDR3, is GAGVSQSPSNKVTEKGKDVELRCDPISGHTALYWYRQSLGQGLEFLIYFQGNSAPDKSGLPSDRFSAERTGGSVSTLTIQRTQQEDSAVYLCASSPNGFRSGYTFGSGTRLTVV.